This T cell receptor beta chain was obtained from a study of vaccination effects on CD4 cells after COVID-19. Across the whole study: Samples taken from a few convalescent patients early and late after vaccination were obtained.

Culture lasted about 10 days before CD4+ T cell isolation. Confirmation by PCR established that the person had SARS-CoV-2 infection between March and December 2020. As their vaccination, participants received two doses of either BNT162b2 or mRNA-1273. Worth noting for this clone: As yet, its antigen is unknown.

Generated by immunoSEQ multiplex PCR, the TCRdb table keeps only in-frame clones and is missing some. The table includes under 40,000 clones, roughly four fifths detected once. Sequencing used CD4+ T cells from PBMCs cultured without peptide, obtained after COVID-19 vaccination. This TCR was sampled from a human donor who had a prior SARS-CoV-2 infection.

The CDR3 protein is CASSLTPRSNNSPLHF. The CDR3 DNA follows: TGTGCCAGCAGTTTAACCCCCAGGAGTAACAATTCACCCCTCCACTTT. This rearrangement joins TRBV27 to TRBJ1-6; D unclear. The V end lost 2 bases, the J end lost 7 bases, and 15 bases lay between the germline ends. The CDR3 sequence is 16 residues long. Germline values: CDR1 MNHEY, CDR2 SMNVEV (reference sequence).